The rows below give T cell receptor beta chains drawn from one sample of a study of T cells in localized non-small cell lung cancer. Assay: immunoSEQ multiplex PCR; the TCRdb copy retains only in-frame clones and omits some. The sample contains approximately 33,000 clones, around 90% of which appear only once. Sample: peripheral blood, taken before any cancer treatment. These receptors all come from a woman aged 40-75 years with stage I lung adenocarcinoma. Each CDR3 is given with its conserved first and last residue. A D gene is named only where the DNA matches it firmly.

>TRBV11-1|TRBD1|TRBJ1-2
CASSKTGGGRSKGYTF
>TRBV6-1|NA|TRBJ1-1
CASSEWHGTEAFF
>TRBV4-1|NA|TRBJ1-1
CASSQERGTEAFF
>TRBV6-6|NA|TRBJ1-1
CASSKAMGGTEAFF
>TRBV6-1|NA|TRBJ2-5
CASSEAVETQYF
>TRBV29-1|NA|TRBJ2-3
CSAAHMDTQYF
>TRBV19|NA|TRBJ1-1
CASSPPGVSVTEAFF
>TRBV9|TRBD2|TRBJ2-1
CASSVSSGGYNEQFF
>TRBV19|NA|TRBJ1-2
CASTAVAFGFRGYTF
>TRBV19|TRBD1|TRBJ1-4
CASSSTGGVREKLFF
>TRBV6-5|NA|TRBJ1-6
CASSRELHF
>TRBV19|NA|TRBJ1-2
CASSISGFYGYTF
>TRBV10-3|NA|TRBJ1-6
CAISEYAAPDSPLHF
>TRBV2|TRBD1|TRBJ2-3
CASHGLRGSRGTQYF
>TRBV28|NA|TRBJ2-7
CASSRGDSYGEQYF
>TRBV28|NA|TRBJ1-2
CASSLWVGGMGYGYTF
>TRBV18|TRBD1|TRBJ1-5
CASSSLTGVSTGQPQHF
>TRBV5-1|NA|TRBJ1-4
CASSRALQGINEKLFF
>TRBV5-4|TRBD1|TRBJ2-1
CASSSLRTGAWNEQFF
>TRBV5-1|TRBD1|TRBJ1-1
CASSLAQGSFTNTEAFF
>TRBV29-1|NA|TRBJ2-2
CSVEETVNTGELFF
>TRBV28|NA|TRBJ2-2
CAARRGAGTGELFF
>TRBV9|NA|TRBJ1-1
CASSVLNSEAFF
>TRBV28|NA|TRBJ1-2
CASGREKLYGYTF
>TRBV5-1|TRBD2|TRBJ2-3
CASSRQGGTSGGAGDTQYF
>TRBV29-1|NA|TRBJ2-7
CSVNRGSYEQYF
>TRBV19|TRBD1|TRBJ1-5
CASSSGQFNQPQHF
>TRBV28|NA|TRBJ1-2
CASSFAGGYTF
>TRBV7-8|NA|TRBJ2-1
CASSLAGELNEQFF
>TRBV10-1|NA|TRBJ1-5
CAPPGGSNQPQHF
>TRBV19|NA|TRBJ2-2
CASRPYLDTGELFF
>TRBV5-1|NA|TRBJ2-2
CASSLVLGGQGELFF
>TRBV14|TRBD1|TRBJ1-1
CASSQLQGAPTEAFF
>TRBV30|NA|TRBJ2-7
CAWSIEGARGRSYEQYF